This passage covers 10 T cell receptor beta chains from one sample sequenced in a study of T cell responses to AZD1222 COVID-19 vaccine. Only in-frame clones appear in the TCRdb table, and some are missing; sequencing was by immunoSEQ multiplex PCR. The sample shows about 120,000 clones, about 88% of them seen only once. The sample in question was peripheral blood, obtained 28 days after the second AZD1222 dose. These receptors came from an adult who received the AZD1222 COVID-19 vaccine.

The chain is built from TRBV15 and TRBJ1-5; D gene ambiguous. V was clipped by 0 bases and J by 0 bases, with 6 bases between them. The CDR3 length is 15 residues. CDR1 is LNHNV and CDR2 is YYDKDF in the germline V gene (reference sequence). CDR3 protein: CATSREQTSNQPQHF. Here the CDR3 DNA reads TGTGCCACCAGCAGAGAGCAGACTAGCAATCAGCCCCAGCATTTT.

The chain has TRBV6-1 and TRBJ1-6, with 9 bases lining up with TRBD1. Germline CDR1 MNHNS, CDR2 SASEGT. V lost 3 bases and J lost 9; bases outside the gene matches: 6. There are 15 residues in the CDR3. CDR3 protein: CASSEMTGGFSPLHF. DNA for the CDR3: TGTGCCAGCAGTGAGATGACAGGGGGTTTTTCACCCCTCCACTTT.

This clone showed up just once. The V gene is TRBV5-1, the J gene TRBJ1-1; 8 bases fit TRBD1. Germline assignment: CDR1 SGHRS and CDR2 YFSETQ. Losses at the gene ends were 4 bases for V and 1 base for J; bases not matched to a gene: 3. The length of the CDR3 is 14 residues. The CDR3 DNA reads TGCGCCAGCAGCATGACAGGGGAGAACACTGAAGCTTTCTTT. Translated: CASSMTGENTEAFF.

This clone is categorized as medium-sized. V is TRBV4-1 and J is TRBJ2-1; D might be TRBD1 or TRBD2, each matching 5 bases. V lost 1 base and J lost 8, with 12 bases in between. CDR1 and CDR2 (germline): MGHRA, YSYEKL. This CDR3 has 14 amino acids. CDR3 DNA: TGCGCCAGCAGCCAAGGAGCTGGGGGTCATGAGCAGTTCTTC. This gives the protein CASSQGAGGHEQFF.

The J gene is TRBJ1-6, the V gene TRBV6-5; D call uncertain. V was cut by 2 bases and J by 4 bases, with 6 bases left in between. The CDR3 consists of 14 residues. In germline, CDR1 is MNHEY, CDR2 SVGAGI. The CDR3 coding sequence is TGTGCCAGCAGTTACGGAGTTTATAATTCACCCCTCCACTTT. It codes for CASSYGVYNSPLHF.

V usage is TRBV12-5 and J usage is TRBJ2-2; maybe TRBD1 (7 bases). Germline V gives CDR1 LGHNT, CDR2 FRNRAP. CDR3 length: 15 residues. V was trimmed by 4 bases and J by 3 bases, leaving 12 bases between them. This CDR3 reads CASGWRGQDTGELFF. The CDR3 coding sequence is TGTGCTAGTGGTTGGAGGGGGCAGGACACCGGGGAGCTGTTTTTT.

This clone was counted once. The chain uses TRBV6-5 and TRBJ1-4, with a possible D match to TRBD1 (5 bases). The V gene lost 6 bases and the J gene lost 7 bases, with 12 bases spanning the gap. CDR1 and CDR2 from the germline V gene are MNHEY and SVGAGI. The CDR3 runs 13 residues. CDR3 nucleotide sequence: TGTGCCAGCAGAGGGACGACGAGTGAAAAACTGTTTTTT. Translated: CASRGTTSEKLFF.

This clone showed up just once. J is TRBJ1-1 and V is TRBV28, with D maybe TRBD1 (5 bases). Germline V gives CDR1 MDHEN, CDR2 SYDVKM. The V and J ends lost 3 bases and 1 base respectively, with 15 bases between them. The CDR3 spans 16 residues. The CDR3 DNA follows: TGTGCCAGCAGTTTTTCCGGAGGGGTACAGAACACTGAAGCTTTCTTT. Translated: CASSFSGGVQNTEAFF.

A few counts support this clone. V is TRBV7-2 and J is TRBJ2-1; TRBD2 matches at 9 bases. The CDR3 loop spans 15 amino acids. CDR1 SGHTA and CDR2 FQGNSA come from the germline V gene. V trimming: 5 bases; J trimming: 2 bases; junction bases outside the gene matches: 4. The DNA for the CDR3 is TGTGCCAGCAGCCAGACTAGCGGACCCTACAATGAGCAGTTCTTC. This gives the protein CASSQTSGPYNEQFF.

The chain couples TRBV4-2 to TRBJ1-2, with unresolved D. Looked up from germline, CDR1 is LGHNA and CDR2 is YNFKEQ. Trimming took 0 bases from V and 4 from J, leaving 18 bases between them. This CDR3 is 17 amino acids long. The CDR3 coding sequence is TGTGCCAGCAGCCAAGATCCCAGCCGGTTTGAAACCTATGGCTACACCTTC. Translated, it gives CASSQDPSRFETYGYTF.